This TCR beta chain was sequenced in a study of T cells in localized non-small cell lung cancer. Study-level points and caveats: Elevated circulating T cell density in blood was associated with longer overall survival. Adjacent uninvolved lung had the highest clonality, suggesting focused antigen responses. Within adjacent lung there appeared a median around 60 of the top 100 tumor clones. Tumor samples were not multi-region, leaving intratumor heterogeneity unexcluded.

A word on this clone: Its target is unknown.

This table comes from immunoSEQ multiplex PCR, and its TCRdb copy is limited to in-frame clones, with some not included. The repertoire holds tens of thousands of clones, with roughly 75% as singletons. V lost 0 bases and J lost 1, with 9 bases in between. The CDR3 length is 16 residues. Germline assignment: CDR1 LGHNA and CDR2 YNFKEQ. This rearrangement joins TRBV4-2 to TRBJ1-4; no clear D. The sequence was collected from a man aged 35 to 69 with stage II squamous cell lung carcinoma. Specimen: PBMCs, collected before any cancer treatment. CDR3 DNA sequence: TGTGCCAGCAGCCAAGACGGGCAGGTAACTAATGAAAAACTGTTTTTT. Translation gives CASSQDGQVTNEKLFF.